The source of this T cell receptor (beta chain) is a study of identifying expanded T cells in peripheral blood. Overall study results and limits: Differentially abundant clones: around 1.2 between replicates, just under 17 at around 2 weeks, less than 20 at four.

As to this clone: Antigen: not known.

Sequencing used immunoSEQ multiplex PCR; TCRdb keeps in-frame clones, though not all of them. The data contain approximately 90,000 clones, about 85% of them singletons. The CDR3 is 13 residues long. The V gene's germline CDR1 is MNHEY and CDR2 SMNVEV (reference sequence). Between the trimmed V and J ends, which lost 4 bases and 1 base, there was a span of 7 bases. Sample: blood. This clonotype was sampled from a person aged 18 to 69 in good health. This chain joins TRBV27 and TRBJ1-1; tentatively, D is TRBD1 (6 bases). CDR3 sequence reads: CASSSQGNTEAFF. CDR3 DNA sequence: TGTGCCAGCAGTTCACAGGGGAACACTGAAGCTTTCTTT.